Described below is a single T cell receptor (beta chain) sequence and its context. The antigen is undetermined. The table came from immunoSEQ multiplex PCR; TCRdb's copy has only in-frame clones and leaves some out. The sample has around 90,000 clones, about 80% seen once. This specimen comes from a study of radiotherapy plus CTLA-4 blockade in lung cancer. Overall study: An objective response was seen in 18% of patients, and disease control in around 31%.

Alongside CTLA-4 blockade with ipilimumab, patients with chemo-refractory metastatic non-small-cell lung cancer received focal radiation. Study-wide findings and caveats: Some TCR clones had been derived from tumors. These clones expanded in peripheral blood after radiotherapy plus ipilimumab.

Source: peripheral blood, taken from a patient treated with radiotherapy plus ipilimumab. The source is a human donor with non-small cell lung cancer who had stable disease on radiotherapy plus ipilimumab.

The CDR3 coding sequence is TGCGCCAGCAGCTTGCTAGCGGGAGGGGGAGAGCAGTACTTC. Protein product: CASSLLAGGGEQYF. The rearrangement uses TRBV5-1 and TRBJ2-7; 12 bases align to TRBD2. J was trimmed by 7 bases and V by 1 base; bases with no gene match: 3. CDR1 is SGHRS and CDR2 is YFSETQ in the germline V gene. This CDR3 has 14 residues.